This T cell receptor (beta chain) is from a study of CXCR3-negative and CXCR3-positive naive CD8 T cells. Study at large: Every library held about 1.5 +/- 0.3 million TRB reads, and the total came to around 150 million. Study-level results: A higher hydrophobicity marked the TRB CDR3s of CXCR3-positive naive cells versus CXCR3-negative naive cells. Naive cells used TRBV-TRBJ genes in much the same way whether CXCR3-negative or CXCR3-positive; memory cells did not. For memory CD8+ cells diversity was much lower, but both naive subsets had comparably high diversity.

CDR1 is SGHRS and CDR2 is YFSETQ in the germline V gene. The length of the CDR3 is 13 residues. Note on this clonotype: Its antigen is undetermined.

A CD45RO-CCR7+CD27+CD95- profile was what naive CD8+ T cells displayed. Preparation of TRB cDNA libraries relied on 5' RACE carrying UMI labels. TCRdb re-called the 5' RACE reads and shows each CDR3 protein once, DNA omitted. The listing contains about 89,000 distinct CDR3 sequences. V is TRBV5-1 and J is TRBJ2-5. The source of this sequence is a human donor in good health. Some clones in this sample may be carry-over from other donors' samples. Sequenced: naive CXCR3+ CD8+ T cells from blood. Noted subset: CD45RO-CCR7+CD27+CD95- naive CD8+ T cells expressing CXCR3 (TNR3+). CDR3 in amino acids: CASSQYIQETQYF.